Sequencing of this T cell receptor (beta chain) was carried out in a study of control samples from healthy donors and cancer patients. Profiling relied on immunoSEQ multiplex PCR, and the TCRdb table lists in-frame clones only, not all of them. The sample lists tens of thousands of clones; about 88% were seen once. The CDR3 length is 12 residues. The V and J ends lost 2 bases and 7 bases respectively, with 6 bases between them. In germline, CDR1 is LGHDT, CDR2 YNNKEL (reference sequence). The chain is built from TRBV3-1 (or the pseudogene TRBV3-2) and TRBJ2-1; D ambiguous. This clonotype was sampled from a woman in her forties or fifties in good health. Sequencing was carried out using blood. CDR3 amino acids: CASSQNQNEQFF. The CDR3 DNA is TGTGCCAGCAGCCAAAACCAAAATGAGCAGTTCTTC.